This note documents a single TCR beta chain sequence. No antigen is known for it. These data originate in a study of shared clonotypes between healthy human individuals. Whole-study context: The cohort had a couple of women and a few men, ages 18 to 49. Study-level results: A generally larger estimated richness was seen in naive subsets than in memory subsets.

Deep was the level used in running the assay. The assay was immunoSEQ multiplex PCR, and TCRdb's table has in-frame clones only and misses some. The table lists around 1,100,000 clones, 60% to 85% of them singletons. V lost 8 bases, J lost 0 bases, and 16 bases lay in between. Germline lookup yields CDR1 LGHNT and CDR2 FRNRAP. The CDR3 has 15 residues. Sequenced material: memory CD4+ T cells from PBMCs. Subset meaning: CD45RA-negative fraction. The sequence was collected from a man between 18 and 29 years old in good health. Some clones in this sample may be carry-over from other donors' samples. This chain links TRBV12-5 with TRBJ1-1; D not resolved. This chain's CDR3 is CASSPTGAVNTEAFF. As DNA, the CDR3 is TGTGCTAGTTCGCCCACGGGAGCTGTGAACACTGAAGCTTTCTTT.